Listed below are T cell receptor beta chains from one sample, sequenced in a study of blood T cells in healthy people across ages. In TCRdb, the 5' RACE reads were re-called with MiXCR into one record per CDR3 protein. The table shows roughly 2 million distinct CDR3 sequences, with roughly 52% occurring only once. Sequences were obtained from blood. These TCRs come from a woman aged 40 to 49 in good health. CDR3s include the opening cysteine and the closing phenylalanine or tryptophan. D genes are given only for firm matches. Size is stated for part of the rows, as once, few or many counts, or as a class when the clone is expanded.

>.|few|TRBV6-1|TRBJ1-1
TGTGCCAGCCGGGCCCCCCTGAACACTGAAGCTTTCTTT
CASRAPLNTEAFF
>TRBD1|.|TRBV12-3/TRBV12-4|TRBJ2-3
TGTGCCAGCAGTTTACGGACAGGGGAACGCACAGATACGCAGTATTTT
CASSLRTGERTDTQYF
>.|.|TRBV19|TRBJ2-3
TGTGCCAGTAGCAACAAGAAAGATACGCAGTATTTT
CASSNKKDTQYF
>.|.|TRBV11-2|TRBJ2-3
TGTGCCAGCAGCGGAGGGTTTGAGGGGCTCACAGATACGCAGTATTTT
CASSGGFEGLTDTQYF
>TRBD1|.|TRBV5-1|TRBJ2-5
TGCGCCAGCAGCGCGGACAACAGGGGCGATGGAGAGACCCAGTACTTC
CASSADNRGDGETQYF
>.|few|TRBV25-1|TRBJ2-5
TGTGCCAGCAGTGAATTTGGAGAGACCCAGTACTTC
CASSEFGETQYF
>.|.|TRBV7-9|TRBJ1-2
TGTGCCAGCAGCTTAGCAGACGCTGGGTTCTATGGCTACACCTTC
CASSLADAGFYGYTF
>.|once|TRBV7-8|TRBJ2-1
TGTGCCAGCAGCCCAAGGGGACTCGGGAGCTCCTACAATGAGCAGTTCTTC
CASSPRGLGSSYNEQFF
>.|.|TRBV7-2|TRBJ2-3
TGTGCCAGCAGCTTAGTGTCAGGGGTAGACACAGATACGCAGTATTTT
CASSLVSGVDTDTQYF
>TRBD2|few|TRBV28|TRBJ2-1
TGTGCCAGCAGTTTAATTCTTAGCGGGGGTGAGCAGTTCTTC
CASSLILSGGEQFF
>.|.|TRBV5-5|TRBJ2-5
TGTGCCAGCAGCTCTGACCCAGGGGTTAAGTACTTC
CASSSDPGVKYF
>.|.|TRBV10-3|TRBJ1-2
TGTGCCATCAGGGGTGATTTCTATGGCTACACCTTC
CAIRGDFYGYTF
>.|few|TRBV15|TRBJ2-5
TGTGCCACCAGCAGAGATTGGGGGACCCAAGAGACCCAGTACTTC
CATSRDWGTQETQYF
>.|.|TRBV27|TRBJ2-7
TGTGCCAGCAGTTTTCGTGGGGCAATTGGCGAGCAGTACTTC
CASSFRGAIGEQYF
>TRBD1|few|TRBV5-1|TRBJ2-1
TGCGCCAGCAGCCCCGGACAGGGGAGGGCTCAGGAGCAGTTCTTC
CASSPGQGRAQEQFF
>.|.|TRBV5-7|TRBJ2-3
TGTGCCAGCAGCTTGGGTGCGGCACCGGGCACAGATACGCAGTATTTT
CASSLGAAPGTDTQYF
>TRBD1|.|TRBV28|TRBJ1-1
TGTGCCAGTGTTGGGGGACAGCTTGAAGCTTTCTTT
CASVGGQLEAFF
>.|.|TRBV7-2|TRBJ2-1
TGTGCCAGCAGCTTACGACTAGGGGGAAGGAATGAGCAGTTCTTC
CASSLRLGGRNEQFF
>TRBD1|.|TRBV3-1|TRBJ1-6
TGTGCCAGCAGCCAAGATGGTCGGCAGGGGGCTTATATTTGGCCTTCACCCCTCCACTTT
CASSQDGRQGAYIWPSPLHF
>.|.|TRBV27|TRBJ2-1
TGTGCCAGCAAGGTTGTCGGAGGAGATTTTCTAAACAATGAGCAGTTCTTC
CASKVVGGDFLNNEQFF
>TRBD1|.|TRBV18|TRBJ2-6
TGTGCCAGCCCTCTGGGACAGATCTTCTCTGGGGCCAACGTCCTGACTTTC
CASPLGQIFSGANVLTF
>.|few|TRBV3-1|TRBJ1-2
TGTGCCAGCAGCCAAGGGTCGGAGACAGCGTACTATGGCTACACCTTC
CASSQGSETAYYGYTF
>.|.|TRBV28|TRBJ2-7
TGTGCCAGCAGCCTAGGGTGGGTGGGGGCATACGAGCAGTACTTC
CASSLGWVGAYEQYF
>.|few|TRBV12-3/TRBV12-4|TRBJ1-5
TGTGCCAGCAGTTACCGGTCCGGACCGTACCAGCCCCAGCATTTT
CASSYRSGPYQPQHF
>.|.|TRBV11-3|TRBJ1-2
TGTGCCAGCACTGACATCTGGGGGTATGGCTACACCTTC
CASTDIWGYGYTF
>.|few|TRBV6-6|TRBJ2-7
TGTGCCAGCAGTTTCCCCGACTATGCCACCTACGAGCAGTACTTC
CASSFPDYATYEQYF
>.|once|TRBV7-2|TRBJ1-2
TGTGCCAGCAGCATGGGACCTTTTAAGAAATTAGCCGACTATGGCTACACCTTC
CASSMGPFKKLADYGYTF
>TRBD1|few|TRBV7-9|TRBJ1-5
TGTGCCAGCAGCTCGGGACAGTACAATCAGCCCCAGCATTTT
CASSSGQYNQPQHF
>.|few|TRBV10-3|TRBJ2-7
TGTGCCATCAGTTCGGGTTCCGAGCAGTACTTC
CAISSGSEQYF
>TRBD1|.|TRBV6-1|TRBJ1-2
TGTGCCAGCCCTAAGACAGGGAACGGCTACACCTTC
CASPKTGNGYTF
>TRBD1|.|TRBV12-5|TRBJ2-3
TGTGCTAGTGGCCCTGGACAGGGGGAGACAGATACGCAGTATTTT
CASGPGQGETDTQYF
>TRBD2|.|TRBV7-9|TRBJ2-1
TGTGCCAGCAGCCAAGGGAGACTAGCGGTAGGGAATGAGCAGTTCTTC
CASSQGRLAVGNEQFF
>TRBD2|.|TRBV20-1|TRBJ2-7
TGCAGTGCTCGACTAGCGGTCTCCTACGAGCAGTACTTC
CSARLAVSYEQYF
>.|.|TRBV11-1|TRBJ2-5
TGTGCCAGCAGCCTGCGACGACCAGGGGGGGAGACCCAGTACTTC
CASSLRRPGGETQYF
>.|few|TRBV5-1|TRBJ2-3
TGCGCCAGCAGCTTCATGGCCCTTGGTACAGATACGCAGTATTTT
CASSFMALGTDTQYF
>TRBD2|.|TRBV7-8|TRBJ2-7
TGTGCCAGCAGCTTAGAACCAAGCGGGGGGTCCTACGAGCAGTACTTC
CASSLEPSGGSYEQYF
>.|.|TRBV18|TRBJ2-1
TGTGCCAGCTCACCAGGGAATAACAATGAGCAGTTCTTC
CASSPGNNNEQFF
>TRBD1|.|TRBV5-6|TRBJ2-7
TGTGCCAGCAGCCTTAGACAGGGGCGATTATACGAGCAGTACTTC
CASSLRQGRLYEQYF
>.|.|TRBV2|TRBJ2-5
TGTGCCAGCAGTGAGGGGCGGCGCATGGCCCAGTACTTC
CASSEGRRMAQYF
>TRBD1|.|TRBV5-1|TRBJ2-3
TGCGCCAGCAGCGGGACAGGGCAACGCACAGATACGCAGTATTTT
CASSGTGQRTDTQYF
>.|.|TRBV5-1|TRBJ2-7
TGCGCCAGCAGCTTGGGAACGGGGGCCACCTCCTACGAGCAGTACTTC
CASSLGTGATSYEQYF
>.|few|TRBV12-3/TRBV12-4|TRBJ2-1
TGTGCCAGCAGTTTCGTACAGGGTACGGATGAGCAGTTCTTC
CASSFVQGTDEQFF
>.|many|TRBV12-3/TRBV12-4|TRBJ2-5
TGTGCCAGCACCTCCGGGAGCCGGGAGACCCAGTACTTC
CASTSGSRETQYF
>.|.|TRBV4-3|TRBJ1-1
TGCGCCAGCAGACCCGGACAGATTAACACTGAAGCTTTCTTT
CASRPGQINTEAFF
>.|.|TRBV28|TRBJ2-4
TGTGCCAGCAGTTTTAGGTGGGAACTAGCCAAAAACATTCAGTACTTC
CASSFRWELAKNIQYF
>.|once|TRBV7-2|TRBJ1-2
TGTGCCAGCAGCCCATCGCGAGCTAACTATGGCAACACCTTC
CASSPSRANYGNTF
>TRBD1|.|TRBV4-2|TRBJ1-6
TGTGCCAGCAGCCAAGATCCGACAGGGAACTCACCCCTCCACTTT
CASSQDPTGNSPLHF
>TRBD1|.|TRBV24-1|TRBJ1-5
TGTGCCACCAGTGAACTTCAACACCGGGACAGGGGGAGCGGTCAACCCCAGCATTTT
CATSELQHRDRGSGQPQHF
>.|few|TRBV28|TRBJ2-5
TGTGCCAGCAGTTTCCCCTTGGGGGGTGAGACCCAGTACTTC
CASSFPLGGETQYF
>.|few|TRBV4-2|TRBJ1-1
TGTGCCAGCAGCCAGGAAGTCAACACGCCTGAAGCTTTCTTT
CASSQEVNTPEAFF
>.|.|TRBV4-3|TRBJ2-5
TGCGCCAGCAGCCAAGGGGCAGGCCTAAGTAAAGAGACCCAGTACTTC
CASSQGAGLSKETQYF
>TRBD2|.|TRBV3-1|TRBJ2-7
TGTGCCAGCAGCCAGGCTACTAGCGGGGGGAGCTCCTACGAGCAGTACTTC
CASSQATSGGSSYEQYF
>.|few|TRBV12-3/TRBV12-4|TRBJ1-2
TGTGCCAGCAGTAATGACAGGAACTATGGCTACACCTTC
CASSNDRNYGYTF
>TRBD1|once|TRBV6-5|TRBJ2-3
TGTGCCAGCGGTCTGGACAGGGTCACAGATACGCAGTATTTT
CASGLDRVTDTQYF
>TRBD2|few|TRBV20-1|TRBJ2-1
TGCAGTGAATTAGCGGGGGATACCGCCTACAATGAGCAGTTCTTC
CSELAGDTAYNEQFF